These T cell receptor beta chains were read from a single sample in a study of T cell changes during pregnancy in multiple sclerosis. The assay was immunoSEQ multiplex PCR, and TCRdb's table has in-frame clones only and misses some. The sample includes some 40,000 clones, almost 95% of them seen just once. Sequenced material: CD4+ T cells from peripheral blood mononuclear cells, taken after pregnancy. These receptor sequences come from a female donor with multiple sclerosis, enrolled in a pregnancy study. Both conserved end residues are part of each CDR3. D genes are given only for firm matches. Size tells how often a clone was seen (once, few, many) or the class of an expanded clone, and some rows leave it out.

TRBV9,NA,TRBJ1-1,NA,CASGLGTEAFF,TGTGCCAGCGGGCTGGGCACTGAAGCTTTCTTT
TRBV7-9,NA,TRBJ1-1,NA,CASSSRGLRLNTEAFF,TGTGCCAGCAGCTCTAGGGGGTTGCGGCTGAACACTGAAGCTTTCTTT
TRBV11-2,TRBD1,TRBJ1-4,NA,CASNTTGAGYWLNEKLFF,TGTGCCAGCAACACAACAGGGGCTGGTTACTGGCTTAATGAAAAACTGTTTTTT
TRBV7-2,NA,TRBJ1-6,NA,CASSSTPVRGLGSPLHF,TGTGCCAGCAGCTCCACACCCGTCAGGGGCCTAGGATCACCCCTCCACTTT
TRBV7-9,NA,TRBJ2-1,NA,CASSPLLKRTVSYNEQFF,TGTGCCAGCAGCCCATTATTAAAACGGACAGTCTCCTACAATGAGCAGTTCTTC
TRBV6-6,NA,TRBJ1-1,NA,CASSYRRGGNTEAFF,TGTGCCAGCAGTTACCGACGGGGTGGAAACACTGAAGCTTTCTTT
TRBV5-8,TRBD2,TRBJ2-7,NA,CASSRIKSSGVEQYF,TGTGCCAGCAGCCGAATCAAGTCTAGCGGGGTCGAGCAGTACTTC
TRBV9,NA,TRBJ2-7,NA,CASSVGGGQASYEQYF,TGTGCCAGCAGCGTAGGTGGAGGGCAGGCCTCCTACGAGCAGTACTTC
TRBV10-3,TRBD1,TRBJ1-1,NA,CAISGGERGHTEAFF,TGTGCCATCAGTGGGGGGGAGAGGGGGCACACTGAAGCTTTCTTT
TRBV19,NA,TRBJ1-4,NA,CASTIQGQWTNEKLFF,TGTGCCAGTACCATTCAGGGGCAATGGACTAATGAAAAACTGTTTTTT
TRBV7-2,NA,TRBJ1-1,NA,CASSPRQFRGEAFF,TGTGCCAGCAGCCCCCGACAATTTCGGGGTGAAGCTTTCTTT
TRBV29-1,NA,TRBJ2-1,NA,CSVGGPIFF,TGCAGCGTGGGGGGTCCAATTTTCTTC
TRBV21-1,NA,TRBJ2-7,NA,CASSKALGDRAIYEQYF,TGTGCCAGCAGCAAAGCGCTAGGGGACAGGGCAATCTACGAGCAGTACTTC
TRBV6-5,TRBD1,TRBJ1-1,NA,CASSPWTGNTEAFF,TGTGCCAGCAGTCCGTGGACAGGGAACACTGAAGCTTTCTTT
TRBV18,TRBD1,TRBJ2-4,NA,CASSGTAENIQYF,TGTGCCAGCTCCGGGACAGCGGAAAACATTCAGTACTTC
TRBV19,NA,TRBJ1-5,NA,CASRQGLRIWQPQHF,TGTGCCAGTAGACAGGGCCTTCGTATTTGGCAGCCCCAGCATTTT
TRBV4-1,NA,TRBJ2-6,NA,CASSQDGPPDRIPSGANVLTF,TGCGCCAGCAGCCAAGACGGGCCCCCGGACAGAATTCCCTCTGGGGCCAACGTCCTGACTTTC
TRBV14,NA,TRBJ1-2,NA,CASSPWNAQGSSYTF,TGTGCCAGCAGCCCATGGAATGCGCAGGGAAGTAGCTACACCTTC
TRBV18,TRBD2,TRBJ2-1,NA,CASSPPGGGYNEQFF,TGTGCCAGCTCACCACCAGGCGGGGGGTACAATGAGCAGTTCTTC
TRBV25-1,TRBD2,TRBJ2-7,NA,CASSEHGFGGGYEQYF,TGTGCCAGCAGTGAACACGGTTTTGGCGGGGGATACGAGCAGTACTTC
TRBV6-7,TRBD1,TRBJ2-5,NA,CASIGQGQETQYF,TGTGCCAGCATCGGACAGGGGCAAGAGACCCAGTACTTC
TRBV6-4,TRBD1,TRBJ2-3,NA,CASRQGAGTDTQYF,TGTGCCAGCCGACAGGGGGCGGGCACAGATACGCAGTATTTT
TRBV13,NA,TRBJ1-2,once,CASSLGGAYGYTF,TGTGCCAGCAGCCTCGGGGGAGCCTATGGCTACACCTTC
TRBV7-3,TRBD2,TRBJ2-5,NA,CASSSSGGAGKTQYF,TGTGCCAGCAGCTCTAGCGGGGGGGCCGGAAAGACCCAGTACTTC
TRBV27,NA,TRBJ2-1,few,CASSLSRDTEQFF,TGTGCCAGCAGTTTATCCCGGGACACTGAGCAGTTCTTC